A selection of T cell receptor beta chains follows, all from one sample in a study of blood T cell repertoires in COVID-19. The assay was immunoSEQ multiplex PCR, and TCRdb's table has in-frame clones only and misses some. Of 350,000 to 450,000 clones in the sample, about nine tenths were seen once. Material for sequencing was PBMCs or T cells enriched from blood (not recorded which). The receptors shown here come from a woman in her 30s who had recovered from COVID-19. Each CDR3 is given with its conserved first and last residue. Each record gives: D gene, J gene, clone size, V gene, CDR3 protein, CDR3 DNA. A D gene is named only where the DNA matches it firmly. Clone sizes are given selectively: once, few, many, or a class where the clone is expanded.

>-|TRBJ1-1|-|TRBV3-1/TRBV3-2
CASSQGGRIEAFF
TGTGCCAGCAGCCAAGGAGGGAGAATTGAAGCTTTCTTT
>-|TRBJ2-1|-|TRBV29-1
CSGRNSYNEQFF
TGCAGCGGACGAAACAGTTACAATGAGCAGTTCTTC
>TRBD1|TRBJ2-1|-|TRBV7-2
CASSLVRDRVNEQFF
TGTGCCAGCAGCTTAGTTAGGGACAGGGTCAATGAGCAGTTCTTC
>TRBD1|TRBJ2-3|-|TRBV7-9
CASSFGTGRTDTQYF
TGTGCCAGCAGCTTCGGGACAGGGCGTACAGATACGCAGTATTTT
>-|TRBJ1-5|-|TRBV18
CASSPQRGGPQHF
TGTGCCAGCTCACCACAGCGGGGGGGGCCCCAGCATTTT
>-|TRBJ2-1|-|TRBV29-1
CSVAGPGTANEQFF
TGCAGCGTTGCTGGCCCCGGGACTGCCAATGAGCAGTTCTTC
>-|TRBJ1-5|once|TRBV7-9
CASSRGWDNQPQHF
TGTGCCAGCAGCCGCGGGTGGGACAATCAGCCCCAGCATTTT
>-|TRBJ1-1|once|TRBV10-3
CAISGGGGTTEAFF
TGTGCCATCAGTGGGGGCGGCGGTACCACTGAAGCTTTCTTT
>TRBD1|TRBJ1-5|-|TRBV6-2/TRBV6-3
CASSNIRDRDQPQHF
TGTGCCAGCAGTAACATCCGGGACAGAGATCAGCCCCAGCATTTT
>-|TRBJ2-1|-|TRBV11-2
CASSLRGRDPIYEQFF
TGTGCCAGCAGCTTAAGGGGAAGGGATCCTATCTATGAGCAGTTCTTC
>-|TRBJ2-1|-|TRBV10-3
CAIRDSKGYNEQFF
TGTGCCATCAGGGACTCTAAAGGATACAATGAGCAGTTCTTC
>TRBD1|TRBJ1-4|-|TRBV4-2
CASSQVTGTYEKLFF
TGTGCCAGCAGCCAAGTGACAGGGACCTATGAAAAACTGTTTTTT
>-|TRBJ1-2|-|TRBV7-9
CASSRKPADGYTF
TGTGCCAGCAGCCGAAAACCGGCGGATGGCTACACCTTC
>TRBD2|TRBJ2-7|-|TRBV5-8
CAGVGGFSYEQYF
TGTGCCGGTGTCGGGGGGTTCTCCTACGAGCAGTACTTC
>-|TRBJ1-6|-|TRBV30
CAWSETANSPLHF
TGTGCCTGGAGTGAGACAGCCAATTCACCCCTCCACTTT
>-|TRBJ2-1|-|TRBV10-1
CASSEQDNEQFF
TGCGCCAGCAGTGAGCAGGACAATGAGCAGTTCTTC
>TRBD1|TRBJ2-3|-|TRBV28
CASGQGSTDTQYF
TGTGCCAGCGGACAGGGGAGCACAGATACGCAGTATTTT
>-|TRBJ2-1|-|TRBV10-3
CAISPGKAWAVNEQFF
TGTGCCATCAGTCCCGGGAAGGCCTGGGCAGTCAATGAGCAGTTCTTC
>-|TRBJ2-5|-|TRBV10-3
CAISESGIASGETQYF
TGTGCCATCAGTGAGTCGGGGATAGCGAGCGGAGAGACCCAGTACTTC
>-|TRBJ2-1|-|TRBV19
CASSIHGPGSSYNEQFF
TGTGCCAGTAGTATTCACGGTCCAGGGTCCTCCTACAATGAGCAGTTCTTC
>-|TRBJ1-5|-|TRBV19
CASSIDALLSSNQPQHF
TGTGCCAGTAGTATAGACGCGCTCCTTAGTAGCAATCAGCCCCAGCATTTT
>-|TRBJ1-3|-|TRBV13
CASSFDTGNTIYF
TGTGCCAGCAGCTTTGACACTGGAAACACCATATATTTT
>-|TRBJ2-2|-|TRBV5-1
CASSLRSGGAPGELFF
TGCGCCAGCAGCCTCCGTAGCGGCGGAGCTCCCGGGGAGCTGTTTTTT
>TRBD1|TRBJ2-7|-|TRBV18
CASSNAGTGLDEQYF
TGTGCCAGCTCAAATGCCGGGACAGGGTTGGACGAGCAGTACTTC
>-|TRBJ1-1|-|TRBV5-1
CASRIITGPLTEAFF
TGCGCCAGCAGAATAATTACAGGGCCTCTCACTGAAGCTTTCTTT
>TRBD2|TRBJ2-7|-|TRBV4-1
CASSQDRVFSGTRSYEQYF
TGCGCCAGCAGCCAAGACCGAGTATTTAGCGGGACCAGATCCTACGAGCAGTACTTC
>TRBD1|TRBJ1-3|-|TRBV9
CASSGGTGRSGNTIYF
TGTGCCAGCAGCGGCGGGACAGGCCGCTCTGGAAACACCATATATTTT
>-|TRBJ1-3|few|TRBV30
CAWSEGWPSGNTIYF
TGTGCCTGGAGTGAGGGGTGGCCCTCTGGAAACACCATATATTTT
>-|TRBJ2-7|few|TRBV6-6
CASSRTRTAGSYEQYF
TGTGCCAGCAGTCGAACACGGACAGCTGGCTCCTACGAGCAGTACTTC
>-|TRBJ2-7|-|TRBV2
CASTKTRSNEQYF
TGTGCCAGCACCAAGACAAGATCGAACGAGCAGTACTTC
>-|TRBJ1-1|-|TRBV3-1/TRBV3-2
CASSQEGPGDTEAFF
TGTGCCAGCAGCCAAGAGGGACCGGGGGACACTGAAGCTTTCTTT
>TRBD1|TRBJ1-2|-|TRBV4-1
CASSYDQGANYGYTF
TGCGCCAGCAGCTATGATCAGGGGGCTAACTATGGCTACACCTTC
>TRBD2|TRBJ2-1|-|TRBV19
CASSQRGGPYNEQFF
TGTGCCAGTAGCCAGCGGGGGGGCCCCTACAATGAGCAGTTCTTC
>TRBD1|TRBJ1-1|once|TRBV28
CASTPQTGEAFF
TGTGCCAGCACCCCTCAGACAGGGGAAGCTTTCTTT
>-|TRBJ2-7|once|TRBV29-1
CSVRIGLGANEQYF
TGCAGCGTCCGGATCGGTTTGGGGGCCAACGAGCAGTACTTC
>-|TRBJ1-6|-|TRBV5-6
CASSLDTGARNSPLHF
TGTGCCAGCAGCTTGGATACGGGAGCGCGGAATTCACCCCTCCACTTT
>TRBD1|TRBJ1-4|-|TRBV7-2
CASSPDRALNEKLFF
TGTGCCAGCAGCCCAGACAGGGCGCTTAATGAAAAACTGTTTTTT
>TRBD1|TRBJ1-5|-|TRBV6-2/TRBV6-3
CASSLTGEGGQPQHF
TGTGCCAGCAGCCTAACAGGGGAAGGAGGTCAGCCCCAGCATTTT
>-|TRBJ1-5|-|TRBV21-1
CASSKGPPGGYSNQPQHF
TGTGCCAGCAGCAAAGGTCCCCCCGGGGGTTATAGCAATCAGCCCCAGCATTTT
>-|TRBJ2-3|-|TRBV5-1
CASSFTRQVEGTDTQYF
TGCGCCAGCAGCTTTACCAGACAGGTCGAAGGCACAGATACGCAGTATTTT
>TRBD1|TRBJ1-6|-|TRBV5-4
CASSLKTGGFSPLHF
TGTGCCAGCAGCTTGAAGACAGGGGGTTTTTCACCCCTCCACTTT
>-|TRBJ2-7|-|TRBV6-5
CASSPKTPGSYEQYF
TGTGCCAGCTCCCCGAAAACGCCAGGCTCCTACGAGCAGTACTTC
>-|TRBJ1-1|once|TRBV4-3
CASSQGSTSNTEAFF
TGCGCCAGCAGCCAAGGGTCGACATCGAACACTGAAGCTTTCTTT
>-|TRBJ1-6|-|TRBV6-1
CASSEVQGAPLHF
TGTGCCAGCAGTGAAGTACAAGGGGCACCCCTCCACTTT
>TRBD1|TRBJ1-4|-|TRBV7-3
CASSPGQTDNEKLFF
TGTGCCAGCAGCCCGGGACAGACCGATAATGAAAAACTGTTTTTT
>-|TRBJ1-2|-|TRBV28
CASSQPDSIYGYTF
TGTGCCAGCAGCCAACCGGACTCCATCTATGGCTACACCTTC